This T cell receptor beta chain was obtained from a study of T-cell memory formation after mild COVID-19. Study background: TCR clustering was largely donor specific.

TCRdb fed the 5' RACE reads into MiXCR, producing one record per CDR3 protein. Of approximately 300,000 distinct CDR3 sequences listed, approximately 15% are singletons. Details on this clonotype: Antigen: not known.

Findings and caveats of the study: Some clones that responded were present in memory (sampled pre-infection), which suggests cross-reactive memory joined.

Germline V gene sequence: CDR1 ENHRY, CDR2 SYGVKD. Trimming stripped 2 bases from V and 8 bases from J, with 12 bases between. The CDR3 spans 13 residues. This clonotype was obtained from a man in his late teens or twenties who had mild COVID-19 (a few samples of this study predate the infection). Cell type and time point are not known. The specimen sequenced was PBMCs or a T cell subset sorted from them (not recorded which). The chain recombines TRBV10-3 with TRBJ2-5; D remains unclear. The DNA for the CDR3 is TGTGCCATCAGTGAGCAGGACCGGACCACCCAGTACTTC. Its protein product is CAISEQDRTTQYF.